The 29 T cell receptor beta chains listed next were all sequenced from one sample in a study of T cells in Graves' hyperthyroidism and ophthalmopathy. Amplification of TCR beta CDR3 regions was performed using RNA transcripts as template. HTBI primers were the set used in a first-round RT-PCR of the TCR CDR3. Each CDR3 protein is one row after TCRdb ran MiXCR on the multiplex PCR reads. The data show around 200,000 distinct CDR3 sequences, 18% seen once. Sequencing was done on a sample of blood. The receptors come from a man aged 35 to 55 with Graves' hyperthyroidism.

At least ten counts were recorded for this clonotype. This chain joins TRBV5-1 and TRBJ1-4; D is ambiguous. The CDR3 spans 14 residues. Germline CDR1 reads SGHRS; CDR2 reads YFSETQ. The V end lost 0 bases, the J end lost 5 bases, and 8 bases lay between the germline ends. The CDR3 DNA follows: TGCGCCAGCAGCTTGGAGAGATCCAATGAAAAACTGTTTTTT. As protein: CASSLERSNEKLFF.

This chain joins TRBV5-8 and TRBJ2-5; possible D gene TRBD1, 6 bases. This CDR3 spans 14 amino acids. Germline CDR1 reads SGHTS; CDR2 reads YDEGEE. Trimming stripped 4 bases from V and 0 bases from J, with 10 bases between. The CDR3 DNA reads as TGTGCCAGCAGCGAAAGGACAGACCAAGAGACCCAGTACTTC. It specifies CASSERTDQETQYF.

The chain couples TRBV20-1 to TRBJ2-1, with a weak D call TRBD2 (6 bases). The germline CDR1 and CDR2 sequences are DFQATT and SNEGSKA (reference sequence). The V gene lost 6 bases and the J gene lost 0 bases, with 12 bases spanning the gap. This CDR3 has 14 amino acids. The CDR3 DNA follows: TGCAGTGCCCGACTAGGCAACTCCTACAATGAGCAGTTCTTC. Amino acid sequence: CSARLGNSYNEQFF.

DNA of the CDR3: TGTGCCAGCAGCTCCCGGTTGGGGGCTGGAAGCTACGAGCAGTACTTC. Translating gives CASSSRLGAGSYEQYF. V gene TRBV7-6 combines with J gene TRBJ2-7, with a possible D match to TRBD1 (6 bases). The CDR3 has 16 amino acids. The germline V and J ends were trimmed by 4 bases and 3 bases, with 19 bases remaining between them. Germline V gives CDR1 SGHVS, CDR2 FNYEAQ.

This clonotype is a singleton in its sample. The chain links TRBV15 to TRBJ1-2; possible D gene TRBD1, 6 bases. The V end lost 3 bases, the J end lost 4 bases, and 12 bases lay between the germline ends. CDR3 size: 14 residues. In germline, CDR1 is LNHNV, CDR2 YYDKDF (reference sequence). The CDR3 coding sequence is TGTGCCACCAGCAGGGAACGGACAGCCTATGGCTACACCTTC. Amino acids: CATSRERTAYGYTF. Full variable domain (remainder filled in from reference TRBV15 and TRBJ1-2): DAMVIQNPRYQVTQFGKPVTLSCSQTLNHNVMYWYQQKSSQAPKLLFHYYDKDFNNEADTPDNFQSRRPNTSFCFLDIRSPGLGDTAMYLCATSRERTAYGYTFGSGTRLTVV.

The CDR3 sequence is CASSQDTGFGQPQHF. As DNA, the CDR3 is TGCGCCAGCAGCCAAGATACGGGGTTTGGGCAGCCCCAGCATTTT. The rearrangement links TRBV4-1 to TRBJ1-5; D not resolved. There are 15 residues in the CDR3. Germline V CDR1 and CDR2: MGHRA, YSYEKL. Trimming removed 0 bases from V and 7 bases from J, with 13 bases in between.

This clonotype was counted at least ten times. V gene TRBV7-9 combines with J gene TRBJ1-5, with 9 positions matching TRBD1. V gave up 7 bases and J gave up 5 bases; unmatched junction bases: 3. The CDR3 consists of 13 residues. CDR1 SEHNR and CDR2 FQNEAQ come from the germline V gene (reference sequence). DNA of the CDR3: TGTGCCAGCACCCGGACAGGGGATCAGCCCCAGCATTTT. This codes for CASTRTGDQPQHF.

The chain links TRBV4-1 to TRBJ1-1; maybe TRBD1 (5 bases). Per the germline V gene, CDR1 is MGHRA and CDR2 is YSYEKL. Deletions cut 1 base from V and 0 bases from J, with 9 bases between. This CDR3 region has 15 residues. DNA of the CDR3: TGCGCCAGCAGCCAAGTTCAACAGGTGAACACTGAAGCTTTCTTT. It translates to CASSQVQQVNTEAFF.

With regard to this clonotype: This sequence may be a read error, since a much larger clone differs from it by one base. The chain employs TRBV12-3 or TRBV12-4 and TRBJ1-1; D ambiguous. CDR3 size: 13 residues. In DNA form, the CDR3 reads TGTACCAGCTCATATTCGCTGGTCACTGAAGCTTTCTTT. Amino acid sequence: CTSSYSLVTEAFF.

This clonotype was picked up a small number of times. The chain joins TRBV10-3 to TRBJ2-3, with D unresolved. V was pared by 3 bases and J by 7 bases, with 11 bases between. The CDR3 has 13 residues. Germline V gene lookup returns CDR1 ENHRY and CDR2 SYGVKD. The CDR3 protein is CAISDLGVNTQYF. CDR3 coding DNA: TGTGCCATCAGTGATCTGGGCGTTAATACGCAGTATTTT.

This chain connects TRBV5-1 to TRBJ1-1; D is unclear. This CDR3 spans 15 amino acids. The V gene lost 4 bases and the J gene lost 1 base, with 14 bases spanning the gap. In germline, CDR1 is SGHRS, CDR2 YFSETQ. The CDR3 DNA follows: TGCGCCAGCAGCCCAATGGGATCGGGGAACACTGAAGCTTTCTTT. The encoded protein is CASSPMGSGNTEAFF.

This clonotype was counted only a few times. The rearrangement uses TRBV29-1 and TRBJ2-7, with D perhaps TRBD1 (7 bases). The CDR3 covers 12 residues. Trimming pared 7 bases from V and 6 bases from J, leaving 16 bases between. CDR1 and CDR2 (germline): SQVTM, ANQGSEA. The CDR3: CSGTGEASEQYF. The CDR3 DNA is TGCAGCGGAACAGGGGAGGCGTCCGAGCAGTACTTC.

This clonotype was seen at least ten times. This chain joins TRBV5-8 and TRBJ1-1, with D possibly TRBD1 on 5 matching bases. Trimming removed 1 base at V and 6 bases at J, with 13 bases between. The CDR3 is 14 residues long. Germline V gene data show CDR1 as SGHTS and CDR2 as YDEGEE. This chain's CDR3 is CASSLFRGVSEAFF. The CDR3 coding sequence is TGTGCCAGCAGCTTGTTTCGGGGGGTTTCTGAAGCTTTCTTT.

The rearrangement links TRBV6-2 or TRBV6-3 to TRBJ2-5; 13 nucleotides line up with TRBD2. In germline, CDR1 is MNHEY, CDR2 SVGEGT. V lost 6 bases and J lost 2; bases outside the gene matches: 9. This CDR3 is built from 17 residues. CDR3 sequence reads: CASRTGLAGVYQETQYF. In DNA form, the CDR3 reads TGTGCCAGCAGAACAGGACTAGCGGGGGTGTATCAAGAGACCCAGTACTTC.

The chain recombines TRBV7-2 with TRBJ2-1, with 9 bases identical to TRBD2. The CDR3 has 17 amino acids. The V gene's germline CDR1 is SGHTA and CDR2 FQGNSA. V lost 5 bases to trimming and J lost 8 bases; unmatched junction nucleotides: 16. In DNA, the CDR3 is TGTGCCAGCAGCCCACGCCTGGGGGCGCGGGGGGGCGATGAGCAGTTCTTC. Its translation: CASSPRLGARGGDEQFF.

The sample holds many counts of this clonotype. V usage is TRBV11-2 and J usage is TRBJ1-2, with unresolved D. This CDR3 region has 14 residues. V was pared by 1 base and J by 4 bases, with 10 bases between. Germline V gives CDR1 SGHAT, CDR2 FQNNGV. CDR3 coding DNA: TGTGCCAGCAGCTTAGGGAGGCAGGCCTATGGCTACACCTTC. The encoded protein is CASSLGRQAYGYTF.

The sample holds a few counts of this clonotype. The chain carries TRBV4-3 and TRBJ2-3; 12 bases match TRBD2. The CDR3 has 19 amino acids. Trimming removed 0 bases from V and 0 bases from J; junction bases left unmatched: 7. Germline lookup yields CDR1 LGHNA and CDR2 YSLEER. CDR3 nucleotides: TGCGCCAGCAGCCAAGATCTGGCTAGCGGGGGGGCAAGCACAGATACGCAGTATTTT. Translation: CASSQDLASGGASTDTQYF.

The sample holds many counts of this clonotype. The chain recombines TRBV15 with TRBJ1-1, with a tentative D call TRBD1 (5 bases). This CDR3 is 14 amino acids long. Germline V lookup: CDR1 LNHNV, CDR2 YYDKDF (reference sequence). The V gene lost 5 bases and the J gene lost 5 bases, with 15 bases spanning the gap. DNA for the CDR3: TGTGCCACCAGCTTCCGGGACCTCGGGACTGAAGCTTTCTTT. This sequence encodes CATSFRDLGTEAFF.

This clonotype was found many times. The chain joins TRBV2 to TRBJ2-3; 7 bases are a match to TRBD1. Germline CDR1 is SNHLY and CDR2 is FYNNEI. The CDR3 covers 15 residues. V lost 5 bases, J lost 0 bases, and 5 bases stayed unmatched. The chain's CDR3 is CASSTPGQSTDTQYF. The CDR3 DNA follows: TGTGCCAGCAGTACGCCGGGACAGAGCACAGATACGCAGTATTTT.

V gene TRBV6-1 combines with J gene TRBJ2-7; TRBD1 matches 9 bases. CDR3 length: 14 amino acids. The J segment lost 3 bases and the V segment lost 6 bases, leaving 6 bases of the junction unmatched. Germline lookup yields CDR1 MNHNS and CDR2 SASEGT. CDR3 coding DNA: TGTGCCAGCAGCCAGGGACAGGGATTCTACGAGCAGTACTTC. Translation gives CASSQGQGFYEQYF.

This chain links TRBV13 with TRBJ2-3, with 9 nucleotides matching TRBD2. The CDR3 covers 16 residues. Germline V gene sequence: CDR1 PRHDT, CDR2 FYEKMQ (reference sequence). J was trimmed by 5 bases and V by 0 bases; bases with no gene match: 6. The CDR3 nucleotides are TGTGCCAGCAGCTTAGGGGAGGCGGGGGGGCAAGATACGCAGTATTTT. It codes for CASSLGEAGGQDTQYF.

V and J are TRBV6-2 or TRBV6-3 and TRBJ2-7; maybe TRBD1 (6 bases). Per germline, CDR1 MNHEY and CDR2 SVGEGT. CDR3 size: 13 residues. V lost 6 bases to trimming and J lost 5 bases, with 14 bases between them. The CDR3 DNA follows: TGTGCCAGCAGCCGACAACAGGGTCACGAGCAGTACTTC. It codes for CASSRQQGHEQYF.

This clonotype showed up many times. The chain links TRBV10-3 to TRBJ2-5, with 9 bases identical to TRBD2. This CDR3 has 15 residues. Germline values: CDR1 ENHRY, CDR2 SYGVKD. The V and J ends lost 2 bases and 2 bases, in that order; junction bases with no gene match: 3. The CDR3 DNA sequence: TGTGCCATCAGTGAGAATAGCGGGGGACAAGAGACCCAGTACTTC. This sequence encodes CAISENSGGQETQYF.

In this sample, this clonotype turned up once. The chain combines TRBV28 with TRBJ2-1, with TRBD1 matching 7 bases. Looked up from germline, CDR1 is MDHEN and CDR2 is SYDVKM. The CDR3 runs to 13 residues. Losses at the gene ends were 7 bases for V and 6 bases for J; bases not matched to a gene: 6. The CDR3 nucleotides are TGTGCCAGCATTTCACAGGGGTCCAATGAGCAGTTCTTC. It encodes CASISQGSNEQFF.

The V and J genes are TRBV27 and TRBJ2-6; D could derive from TRBD1 or TRBD2 (5 bases each). The CDR3 covers 17 residues. Germline lookup yields CDR1 MNHEY and CDR2 SMNVEV (reference sequence). The germline V and J ends were trimmed by 6 bases and 0 bases, with 15 bases remaining between them. This CDR3 is CASRLHAGSSGANVLTF. The CDR3 nucleotides read TGTGCCAGCAGACTACACGCAGGGAGCTCTGGGGCCAACGTCCTGACTTTC.

This rearrangement joins TRBV7-3 to TRBJ2-1; D call uncertain. CDR1 and CDR2 (germline): SGHTA, FQGTGA. The CDR3 runs 15 residues. V dropped 2 bases and J dropped 1 base, with 9 bases sitting between them. CDR3 amino acids: CASSLSVGSYNEQFF. For the CDR3, the DNA is TGTGCCAGCAGCTTATCGGTAGGGTCCTACAATGAGCAGTTCTTC.

This clonotype was counted at least ten times. This rearrangement joins TRBV4-3 to TRBJ2-1; perhaps TRBD2 as D (6 bases). V shed 4 bases and J shed 7 bases, with 11 bases lying between them. CDR3 length: 13 amino acids. Germline assignment: CDR1 LGHNA and CDR2 YSLEER. CDR3 nucleotides: TGCGCCAGCAGCCTAAATGGAGGGAATGAGCAGTTCTTC. This sequence encodes CASSLNGGNEQFF.

This clonotype was observed a handful of times. The rearrangement joins TRBV27 to TRBJ2-2; 7 nucleotides agree with TRBD2. The CDR3 totals 14 residues. With V trimmed by 3 bases and J by 4 bases, 2 bases remained unmatched. From germline, CDR1 is MNHEY and CDR2 SMNVEV (reference sequence). CDR3 residues: CASSFPGGTGELFF. In nucleotides, the CDR3 is TGTGCCAGCAGTTTTCCGGGGGGCACCGGGGAGCTGTTTTTT.

In its sample, this clonotype was seen many times. This sequence joins TRBV28 and TRBJ2-7, with 7 bases identical to TRBD1. The CDR3 has 15 amino acids. Unmatched junction bases numbered 7, after V lost 5 bases and J lost 0 bases. CDR1 is MDHEN and CDR2 is SYDVKM in the germline V gene. Here the CDR3 reads CASSPQGLYSYEQYF. CDR3 in DNA: TGTGCCAGCAGTCCACAGGGGCTCTACTCCTACGAGCAGTACTTC.